This T cell receptor (beta chain) is from a study of T cells in Graves' hyperthyroidism and ophthalmopathy. Overall study context: Peripheral blood sampling occurred at initial diagnosis, before any treatment.

The CDR3 regions of TCR beta were amplified from RNA transcripts. A set of HTBI primers served as the primers for a first-round RT-PCR of the TCR CDR3. TCRdb called the multiplex PCR reads again in MiXCR, with one record for every CDR3 protein. The repertoire has approximately 300,000 distinct CDR3 sequences, 16% of them found once; the top ten carry around a third. CDR1 MNHNS and CDR2 SASEGT come from the germline V gene. The CDR3 consists of 16 residues. J was trimmed by 3 bases and V by 2 bases; bases with no gene match: 10. Thyroid ultrasound, orbital computed tomography, clinical symptoms, and serum thyroxine and TRAb underpinned diagnoses. This clonotype occurred many times.

The chain links TRBV6-1 to TRBJ2-7, with 7 bases that match TRBD1. This TCR was recovered from a man aged 30-40 years with Graves' hyperthyroidism. The sequenced sample was blood. The CDR3 DNA reads TGTGCCAGCAGTGAAAGGTCTGGGACAGAGGGCTACGAGCAGTACTTC. This gives the protein CASSERSGTEGYEQYF.